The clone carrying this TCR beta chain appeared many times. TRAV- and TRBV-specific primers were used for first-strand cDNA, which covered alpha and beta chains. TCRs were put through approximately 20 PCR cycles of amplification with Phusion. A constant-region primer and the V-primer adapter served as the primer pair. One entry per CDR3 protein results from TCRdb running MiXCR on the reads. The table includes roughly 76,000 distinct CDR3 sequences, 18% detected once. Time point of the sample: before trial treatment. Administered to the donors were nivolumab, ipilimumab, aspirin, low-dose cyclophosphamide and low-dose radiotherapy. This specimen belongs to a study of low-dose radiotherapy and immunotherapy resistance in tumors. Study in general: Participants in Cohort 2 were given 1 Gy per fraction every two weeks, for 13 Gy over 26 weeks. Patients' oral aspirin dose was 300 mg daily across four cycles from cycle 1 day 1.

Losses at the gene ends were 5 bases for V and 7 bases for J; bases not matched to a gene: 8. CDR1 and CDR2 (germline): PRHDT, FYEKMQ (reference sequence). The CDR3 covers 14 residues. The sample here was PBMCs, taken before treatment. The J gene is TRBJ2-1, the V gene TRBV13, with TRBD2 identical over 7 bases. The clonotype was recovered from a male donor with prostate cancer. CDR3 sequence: CASSPRTSWNEQFF. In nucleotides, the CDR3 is TGTGCCAGCAGCCCCCGGACTAGTTGGAATGAGCAGTTCTTC.